The next 3 T cell receptor beta chains were all read from a single sample in a study. TCRdb reanalysed the 5' RACE reads using MiXCR and keeps one entry per CDR3 protein. Of tens of thousands of distinct CDR3 sequences in the sample, 28% were seen once. Sample: tumor-infiltrating memory CD4+ T cells sorted from the breast tumor. Subset indicated: memory CD4+ T cells, CD4+CD45RO+CD25-. The source is a female donor with breast cancer.

Concerning this clonotype: This may come from a read error, since a much larger clone is one base off. The chain employs TRBV6-2 or TRBV6-3 and TRBJ1-1, with D perhaps matching TRBD1 (6 bases). The V gene lost 0 bases and the J gene lost 5 bases, with 16 bases spanning the gap. Looked up from germline, CDR1 is MNHEY and CDR2 is SVGEGT. The CDR3 runs 16 residues. CDR3 protein: CASSYSISGGQTEAFF. Here the CDR3 DNA reads TGTGCCAGCAGTTACTCGATCTCGGGGGGACAAACTGAAGCTTTCTTT.

The chain joins TRBV6-6 to TRBJ1-1; no clear D gene. This CDR3 contains 12 residues. CDR1 and CDR2 (germline): MNHNY, SVGAGI (reference sequence). V was trimmed by 6 bases and J by 6 bases, leaving 11 bases between them. CDR3 amino acids: CASRVTESEAFF. CDR3 nucleotides: TGTGCCAGCAGAGTTACAGAGTCTGAAGCTTTCTTT.

This chain joins TRBV20-1 and TRBJ2-3, with a tentative D call TRBD2 (5 bases). The CDR3 runs to 16 residues. V shed 6 bases and J shed 0 bases, with 19 bases lying between them. CDR1 and CDR2 (germline): DFQATT, SNEGSKA (reference sequence). The CDR3 reads CSARNPRGSSTDTQYF. The CDR3 nucleotides read TGCAGTGCCAGGAACCCCCGGGGTTCTAGCACAGATACGCAGTATTTT.